This section outlines one T cell receptor beta chain sequence together with its context. MiXCR was run by TCRdb on the 5' RACE reads, yielding one entry per CDR3 protein. The table shows 95,000 to 100,000 distinct CDR3 sequences, with approximately 15% occurring only once. The CDR3 is 14 amino acids. From germline, CDR1 is DFQATT and CDR2 SNEGSKA (reference sequence). Trimming took 0 bases from V and 3 from J, leaving 12 bases between them. This sample is drawn from a study of T cells of healthy individuals. The clonotype was recovered from a human donor in good health. V is TRBV20-1 and J is TRBJ2-7; the D gene is possibly TRBD2 (6 bases). The CDR3 DNA reads as TGCAGTGCTAGAGATCTCGGGAGAAACTACGAGCAGTACTTC. It is translated as CSARDLGRNYEQYF.